This T cell receptor (beta chain) was identified in a study of T cell responses to AZD1222 COVID-19 vaccine. Overall study findings and caveats: Clonal diversity may have been underestimated, and the donors were mostly white British, with more females than males. Close to half of all spike-specific TCRs reportedly target regions of the variants that are unmutated.

V was trimmed by 0 bases and J by 6 bases, leaving 11 bases between them. Looked up from germline, CDR1 is GTSNPN and CDR2 is SVGIG (reference sequence). This CDR3 spans 13 amino acids. Clones were sequenced by immunoSEQ multiplex PCR, and TCRdb holds only the in-frame ones, with some missing. The repertoire includes over 130,000 clones, under 95% of them detected once, and approximately 3.4% sits in the top ten. On this clone: No antigen is known for it.

V is TRBV30 and J is TRBJ1-2; the D gene is possibly TRBD1 (6 bases). The TCR comes from an adult who received the AZD1222 COVID-19 vaccine. Sequences were derived from peripheral blood, sampled 28 days after the second AZD1222 dose. CDR3 protein: CAWSVGRGDGYTF. In DNA, the CDR3 is TGTGCCTGGAGTGTGGGTAGGGGGGATGGCTACACCTTC. The variable domain in full, completed from reference TRBV30 and TRBJ1-2, reads SQTIHQWPATLVQPVGSPLSLECTVEGTSNPNLYWYRQAAGRGLQLLFYSVGIGQISSEVPQNLSASRPQDRQFILSSKKLLLSDSGFYLCAWSVGRGDGYTFGSGTRLTVV.